The sequence of this T cell receptor beta chain was determined in a study of T cell changes during pregnancy in multiple sclerosis. The CDR3 is 14 residues long. Per germline, CDR1 SGHTA and CDR2 FQGNSA. This clone was seen a single time. Germline is not matched at one junction end, which may reflect a read error. TCRdb's table, derived via immunoSEQ multiplex PCR, lists solely in-frame clones and lacks some. This table has about 68,000 clones, about 89% appearing once. The chain joins TRBV7-2 to TRBJ2-7; 14 bases are a match to TRBD2. The material sequenced was peripheral blood, taken in the second trimester of pregnancy. The TCR originated in a female donor with multiple sclerosis, enrolled in a pregnancy study. In DNA form, the CDR3 reads TGTGCCAGCAGCTTGTCATCCGGGACTAGCGGGGGACTCTTC. Its translation is CASSLSSGTSGGLF.